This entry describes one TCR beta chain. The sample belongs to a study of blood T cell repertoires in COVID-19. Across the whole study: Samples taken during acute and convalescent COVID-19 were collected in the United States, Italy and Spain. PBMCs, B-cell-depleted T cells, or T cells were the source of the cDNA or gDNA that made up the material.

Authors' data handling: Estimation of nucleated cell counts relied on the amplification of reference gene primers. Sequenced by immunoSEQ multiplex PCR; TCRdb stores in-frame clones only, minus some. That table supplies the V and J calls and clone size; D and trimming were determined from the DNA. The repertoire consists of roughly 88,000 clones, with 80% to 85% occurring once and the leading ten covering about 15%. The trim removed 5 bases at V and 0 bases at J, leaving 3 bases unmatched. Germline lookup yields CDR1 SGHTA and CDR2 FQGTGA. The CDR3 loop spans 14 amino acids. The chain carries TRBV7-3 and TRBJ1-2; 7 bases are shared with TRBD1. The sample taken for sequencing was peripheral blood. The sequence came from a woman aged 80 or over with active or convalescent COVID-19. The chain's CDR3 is CASSPDRTNYGYTF. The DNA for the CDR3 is TGTGCCAGCAGCCCGGACAGGACTAACTATGGCTACACCTTC.